This TCR beta chain was retrieved from a study of T cells after yellow fever vaccination (dated by TCRdb to between 2018 and 2021). Background for the entire study: The SMART-Seq v4 Ultra Low Input RNA kit was used to prepare libraries from fractions with low cell numbers. To follow T-cell clones before and after primary and booster YFV17D yellow fever vaccination, bulk TCR alpha and beta repertoires were sequenced over time. Bulk PBMC replicates and cell subsets were isolated from blood drawn at multiple timepoints before and after both primary and secondary immunization. Two healthy male donors made up the cohort, one aged 18 to 30 years and the other aged 30 to 40 years. Results and caveats for the whole study, not just this receptor: Most clones expanded after primary vaccination (almost 97% of CD4 and 88% of CD8) were re-detected after the booster, suggesting that broad memory maintenance occurred. FACS-sorted repertoires could contain abundant contaminating clonotypes from the bulk population, so computational filtering was required. Compared with the primary T-cell response, the secondary T-cell response was weaker but faster, peaking on day 5 rather than day 15. A small fraction of clonotypes appeared in both the CD4 and CD8 compartments, likely as a result of convergent recombination. Because only a couple of donors were included in the study, the extent to which the findings can be generalized is limited.

In the paper's terms, the treatment or condition label means: live attenuated yellow fever vaccine strain. At each blood-draw timepoint, two biological replicates of bulk PBMCs were obtained. A standard Ficoll-Paque protocol was used to isolate PBMCs from peripheral blood. TriZol was used to extract RNA from bulk PBMCs, from CD4 and CD8 fractions, and from dextramer-positive and dextramer-negative fractions. Concerning this clonotype itself: What antigen it recognizes has not been identified. Base qualities are missing; no much larger clone stands one base away.

The CDR3 spans 16 residues, from the cysteine through the phenylalanine. Solely the CDR3 DNA is kept, with 48 bases framed from the first base. Deletion took 3 bases off V and 0 bases off J, with a span of 9 bases between the germline ends. The germline V gene encodes CDR1 ENHRY and CDR2 SYGVKD. TCR cDNA was synthesized by 5'RACE template switching, through which a universal primer site and unique molecular identifiers were introduced. Priming for cDNA synthesis came from both the TCR alpha and TCR beta constant segments. Libraries were amplified in two PCR steps, with sample barcodes and sequencing adapters added in the second step. Sequencing of libraries was performed on Illumina HiSeq 2500 (2x100 bp) or NovaSeq (2x150 bp). Processing in the source paper ran as follows. MIGEC handled demultiplexing of reads and collapsing into UMI consensus sequences, while MiXCR performed V(D)J alignment. Using edgeR on replicate PBMC samples, clonotypes were called vaccine-responding if FDR was below 0.01 and the log2 fold change was above 5 up to day 15. Bulk clonotypes were assigned CD4 or CD8 identity according to which sequenced CD4 or CD8 repertoire held them at higher abundance. The public reads were quality trimmed at Q25 with fastp and then assembled into clones with MiXCR by TCRdb, keeping productive beta chains. Every distinct CDR3 protein forms one entry, paired with its most common genes and DNA. The V and J calls and clone size are TCRdb's, not the authors'. The sample table shows a few hundred thousand distinct CDR3 sequences, and 11% are seen once. The ten largest clones take up roughly 18% of the sample.

Sequencing used PBMCs, obtained on the day of the first yellow fever vaccination. The sequence came from a man between 18 and 35 years old who received the YFV17D yellow fever vaccine. This receptor chain uses TRBV10-3 and TRBJ1-6, with the D gene not clear enough to name. The nucleotide sequence is given as TGTGCCATCAGTGATGAACGGAGCTCCTATAATTCACCCCTCCACTTT. Its translation is CAISDERSSYNSPLHF.